This TCR beta chain came from a study of cytomegalovirus exposure and HLA in healthy donors (dated by TCRdb to the late 2010s). In the study overall: The roughly 670 repertoires of the first cohort and the approximately 110 validation repertoires were produced on the same platform, according to a later analysis. The aim of the study was to test whether cataloging public T cell receptors could identify signatures of past pathogen exposure. A separate validation cohort of approximately 120 different subjects was used in addition to the roughly 720-subject first cohort. High-throughput TCR immunosequencing, statistical association of individual TCRs with disease status, and machine learning were combined to predict cytomegalovirus infection status. Broader findings and caveats from the paper: It was suggested by the authors that the approach could potentially be generalized to other disease states and immunological phenotypes. A few of the identified cytomegalovirus-associated TCR beta chains were confirmed in vitro to be specific for cytomegalovirus antigens. Cytomegalovirus status was reported to be diagnosed by the classifier with high specificity and sensitivity in both the original and validation cohorts. A total of 164 TCR beta chains were listed by the study as associated with cytomegalovirus. A later analysis lacked HLA typing for the validation cohort, so it scored co-occurrence in that cohort across all 110 or so repertoires. Across donors, most TCR sequences were observed very rarely, whereas some public TCRs were present in many individuals. A later analysis found that TCRs clustered in the first cohort also tended to co-occur in the 120 validation repertoires, with 94% of cluster scores above 0.

Separate from the roughly 700-subject first cohort, the validation cohort of 95 to 150 subjects was the group to which the donors belonged. Receptor amplification or capture employed the immunoSEQ multiplex PCR assay. Under the source paper's analysis protocol: A statistical classification framework was developed to diagnose cytomegalovirus status using the catalog of TCR beta chain sequences. TCRdb re-hosts the immuneACCESS table, in-frame sequences only. Its copies lack some clones; in the studies checked, an unresolved V gene accounts for under half of them, and the cause for the rest is not known. Clonal size and the V and J genes are those of that table, whereas D and trimming came from the DNA. In all, the sample holds 80,000 to 95,000 clones, and approximately 93% of those were seen once. Less than 1.5% of the sample belongs to the ten largest clones. Trimming at the junction amounts to 8 bases on V and 3 bases on J, and the germline ends lie 11 bases apart. CDR1 and CDR2 were assigned from the germline V gene (reference sequence) as LNHDA and SQIVND. The CDR3, cysteine through phenylalanine, is 13 amino acids long. Kept here is only the CDR3 DNA, which spans 39 bases and is read in frame from base 1.

Notes on this clone: Its antigen remains unidentified. No clone much larger than this one lies a single base away; base qualities are absent.

This receptor was taken from a woman aged 25 to 39 in good health and CMV-seropositive. The chain is assembled from TRBV19 and TRBJ1-3; the D region possibly corresponds to TRBD1 (5 bases align). The sequenced material came from PBMCs. The sequence in DNA is TGTGCCAGTTCAGCAGGGATTGGAAACACCATATATTTT. This encodes CASSAGIGNTIYF. Beyond the CDR3, the reference TRBV19 and TRBJ1-3 genes provide the residues; the full variable domain reads: DGGITQSPKYLFRKEGQNVTLSCEQNLNHDAMYWYRQDPGQGLRLIYYSQIVNDFQKGDIAEGYSVSREKKESFPLTVTSAQKNPTAFYLCASSAGIGNTIYFGEGSWLTVV.